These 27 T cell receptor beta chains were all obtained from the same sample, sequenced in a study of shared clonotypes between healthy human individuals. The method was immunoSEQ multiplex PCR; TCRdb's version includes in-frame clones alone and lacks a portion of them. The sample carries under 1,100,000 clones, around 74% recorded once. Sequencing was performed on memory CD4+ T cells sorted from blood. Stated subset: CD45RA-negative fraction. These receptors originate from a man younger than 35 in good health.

The chain's CDR3 is CASSLALAGPRDTGELFF. CDR3 coding DNA: TGTGCCAGCAGCTTGGCTCTAGCGGGGCCCCGGGACACCGGGGAGCTGTTTTTT. The chain is built from TRBV5-4 and TRBJ2-2; 9 bases match TRBD2. The CDR3 is 18 amino acids. CDR1 and CDR2 (germline): SGHNT, YYREEE (reference sequence). J gave up 3 bases and V 0 bases, and 9 bases lay outside the gene matches.

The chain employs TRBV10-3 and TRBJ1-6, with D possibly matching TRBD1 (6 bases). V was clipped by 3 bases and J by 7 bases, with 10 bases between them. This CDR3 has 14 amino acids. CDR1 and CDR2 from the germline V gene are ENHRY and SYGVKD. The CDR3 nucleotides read TGTGCCATCAGTGACGGACAGCCGAATTCACCCCTCCACTTT. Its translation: CAISDGQPNSPLHF.

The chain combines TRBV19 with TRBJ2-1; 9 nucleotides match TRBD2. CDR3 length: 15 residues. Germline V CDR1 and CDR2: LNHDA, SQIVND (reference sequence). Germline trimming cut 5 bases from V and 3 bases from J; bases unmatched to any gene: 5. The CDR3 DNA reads TGTGCCAGTAGTGAGCGGGGGGCCTACTACAATGAGCAGTTCTTC. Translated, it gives CASSERGAYYNEQFF. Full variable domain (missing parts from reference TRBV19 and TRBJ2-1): DGGITQSPKYLFRKEGQNVTLSCEQNLNHDAMYWYRQDPGQGLRLIYYSQIVNDFQKGDIAEGYSVSREKKESFPLTVTSAQKNPTAFYLCASSERGAYYNEQFFGPGTRLTVL.

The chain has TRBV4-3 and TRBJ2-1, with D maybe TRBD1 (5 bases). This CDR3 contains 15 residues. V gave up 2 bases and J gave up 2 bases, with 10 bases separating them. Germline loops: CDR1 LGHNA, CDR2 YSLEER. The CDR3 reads CASSQPDSPYNEQFF. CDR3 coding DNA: TGCGCCAGCAGCCAACCTGACAGCCCCTACAATGAGCAGTTCTTC.

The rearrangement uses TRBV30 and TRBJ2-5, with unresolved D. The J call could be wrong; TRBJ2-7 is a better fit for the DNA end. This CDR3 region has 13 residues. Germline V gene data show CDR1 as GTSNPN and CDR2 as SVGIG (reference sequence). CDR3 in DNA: TGTGCCTGGAGAACTGGACGACACGACGAGCAGTACTTC. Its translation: CAWRTGRHDEQYF.

CDR3: CASSLGEVDRVRTEAFF. In DNA, the CDR3 is TGTGCCAGCAGCTTGGGGGAGGTGGACAGGGTTAGGACTGAAGCTTTCTTT. The gene calls are TRBV5-4 and TRBJ1-1, with TRBD1 matching over 8 bases. The CDR3 sequence is 17 residues long. The V gene end was trimmed by 0 bases and the J gene end by 5 bases; junction bases not matched to a gene: 12. Germline lookup yields CDR1 SGHNT and CDR2 YYREEE (reference sequence).

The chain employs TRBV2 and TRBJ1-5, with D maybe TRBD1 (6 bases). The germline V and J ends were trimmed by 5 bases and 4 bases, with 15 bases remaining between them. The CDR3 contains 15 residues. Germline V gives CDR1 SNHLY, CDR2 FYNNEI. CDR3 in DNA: TGTGCCAGCAGTCAAGGACAGACGGTTAATCAGCCCCAGCATTTT. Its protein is CASSQGQTVNQPQHF.

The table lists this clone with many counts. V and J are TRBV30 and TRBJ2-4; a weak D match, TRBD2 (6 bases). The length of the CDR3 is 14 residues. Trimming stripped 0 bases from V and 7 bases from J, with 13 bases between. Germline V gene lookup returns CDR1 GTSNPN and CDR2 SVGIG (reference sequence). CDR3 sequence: CAWSVRGGVNIQYF. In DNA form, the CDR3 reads TGTGCCTGGAGTGTACGGGGCGGGGTTAACATTCAGTACTTC. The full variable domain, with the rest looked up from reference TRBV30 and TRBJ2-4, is SQTIHQWPATLVQPVGSPLSLECTVEGTSNPNLYWYRQAAGRGLQLLFYSVGIGQISSEVPQNLSASRPQDRQFILSSKKLLLSDSGFYLCAWSVRGGVNIQYFGAGTRLSVL.

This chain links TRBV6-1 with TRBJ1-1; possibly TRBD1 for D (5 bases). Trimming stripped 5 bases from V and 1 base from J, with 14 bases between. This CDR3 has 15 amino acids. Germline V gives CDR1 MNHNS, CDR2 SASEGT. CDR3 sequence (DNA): TGTGCCAGCAGTCACCGGGACGCTGCGAACACTGAAGCTTTCTTT. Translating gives CASSHRDAANTEAFF.

For the CDR3, the DNA is TGTGCCAGTAGTATAACTAGCGGGATCTCCTACGAGCAGTACTTC. The encoded protein is CASSITSGISYEQYF. This chain joins TRBV19 and TRBJ2-7; 10 nucleotides align to TRBD2. The J segment lost 0 bases and the V segment lost 2 bases, leaving 1 base of the junction unmatched. The germline V gene encodes CDR1 LNHDA and CDR2 SQIVND (reference sequence). This CDR3 spans 15 amino acids.

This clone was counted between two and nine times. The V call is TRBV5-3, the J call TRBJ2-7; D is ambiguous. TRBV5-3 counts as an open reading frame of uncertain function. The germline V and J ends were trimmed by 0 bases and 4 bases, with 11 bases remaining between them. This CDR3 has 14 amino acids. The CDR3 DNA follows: TGTGCCAGAAGCTTGGTTTCAGAGCAATACGAGCAGTACTTC. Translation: CARSLVSEQYEQYF.

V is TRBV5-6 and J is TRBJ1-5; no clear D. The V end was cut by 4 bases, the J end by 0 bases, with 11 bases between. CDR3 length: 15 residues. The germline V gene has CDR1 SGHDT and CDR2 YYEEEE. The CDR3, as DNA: TGTGCCAGCAGCGCCTGGGAAGTTAGCAATCAGCCCCAGCATTTT. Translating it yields CASSAWEVSNQPQHF.

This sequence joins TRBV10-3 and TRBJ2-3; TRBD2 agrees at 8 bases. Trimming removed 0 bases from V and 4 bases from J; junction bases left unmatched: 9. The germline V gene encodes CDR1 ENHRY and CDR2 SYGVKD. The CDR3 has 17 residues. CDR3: CAISESKPSGGADTQYF. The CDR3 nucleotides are TGTGCCATCAGTGAGTCGAAACCCAGCGGGGGTGCAGATACGCAGTATTTT.

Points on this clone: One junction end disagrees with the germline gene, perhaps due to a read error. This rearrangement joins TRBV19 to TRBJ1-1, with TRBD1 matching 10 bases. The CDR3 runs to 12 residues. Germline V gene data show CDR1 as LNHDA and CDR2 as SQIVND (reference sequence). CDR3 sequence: CASTSPGTGDLF. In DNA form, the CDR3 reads TGTGCCAGTACCAGCCCTGGGACAGGGGACCTTTTT. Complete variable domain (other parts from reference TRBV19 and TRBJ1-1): DGGITQSPKYLFRKEGQNVTLSCEQNLNHDAMYWYRQDPGQGLRLIYYSQIVNDFQKGDIAEGYSVSREKKESFPLTVTSAQKNPTAFYLCASTSPGTGDLFGQGTRLTVV.

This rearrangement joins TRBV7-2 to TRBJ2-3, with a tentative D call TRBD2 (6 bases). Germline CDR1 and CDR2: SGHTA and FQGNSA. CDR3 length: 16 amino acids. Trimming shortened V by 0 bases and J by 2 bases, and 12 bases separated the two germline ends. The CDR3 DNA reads TGTGCCAGCAGCTTAGCGGGGGGACGGAACACAGATACGCAGTATTTT. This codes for CASSLAGGRNTDTQYF.

In DNA form, the CDR3 reads TGTGCCAGCAGCTCAGGACTAGCGGGGGATAGGCAGTTCTTC. Its protein is CASSSGLAGDRQFF. The chain uses TRBV7-2 and TRBJ2-1; TRBD2 matches 13 bases. This CDR3 is 14 amino acids long. The germline V gene encodes CDR1 SGHTA and CDR2 FQGNSA. The ends lost 4 bases at V and 12 bases at J; junction bases unmatched: 6.

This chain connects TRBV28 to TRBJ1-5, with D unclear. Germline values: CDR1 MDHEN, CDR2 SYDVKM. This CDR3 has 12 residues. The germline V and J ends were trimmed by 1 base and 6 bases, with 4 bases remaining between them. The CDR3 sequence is CASSLFAQPQHF. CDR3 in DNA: TGTGCCAGCAGTTTATTTGCTCAGCCCCAGCATTTT.

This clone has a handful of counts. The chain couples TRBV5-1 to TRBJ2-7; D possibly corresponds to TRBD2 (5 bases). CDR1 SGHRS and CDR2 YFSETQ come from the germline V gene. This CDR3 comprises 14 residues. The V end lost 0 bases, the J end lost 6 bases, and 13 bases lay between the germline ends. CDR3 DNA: TGCGCCAGCAGCTTGGGTCCAATGCTAGCCGAGCAGTACTTC. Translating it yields CASSLGPMLAEQYF.

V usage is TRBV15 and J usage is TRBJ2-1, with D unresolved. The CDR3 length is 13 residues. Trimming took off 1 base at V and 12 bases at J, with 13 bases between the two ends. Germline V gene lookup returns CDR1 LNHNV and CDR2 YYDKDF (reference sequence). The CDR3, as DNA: TGTGCCACCAGCAGAGGTCCCGACGTCGGGCAGTTCTTC. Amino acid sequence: CATSRGPDVGQFF.

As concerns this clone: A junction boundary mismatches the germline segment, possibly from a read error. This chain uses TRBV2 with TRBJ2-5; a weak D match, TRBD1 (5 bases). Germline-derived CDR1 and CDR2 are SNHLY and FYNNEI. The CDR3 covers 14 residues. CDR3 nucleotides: TGTGCCAGCGGGAAAAGTGAAACAGGTCTCCAAGGGCACTTC. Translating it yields CASGKSETGLQGHF.

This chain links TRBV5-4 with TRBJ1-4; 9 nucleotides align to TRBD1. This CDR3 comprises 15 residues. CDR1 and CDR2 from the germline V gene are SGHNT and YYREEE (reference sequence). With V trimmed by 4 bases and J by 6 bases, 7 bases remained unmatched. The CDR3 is CASSRKGQGYEKLFF. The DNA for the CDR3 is TGTGCCAGCAGCCGAAAAGGACAGGGGTATGAAAAACTGTTTTTT.

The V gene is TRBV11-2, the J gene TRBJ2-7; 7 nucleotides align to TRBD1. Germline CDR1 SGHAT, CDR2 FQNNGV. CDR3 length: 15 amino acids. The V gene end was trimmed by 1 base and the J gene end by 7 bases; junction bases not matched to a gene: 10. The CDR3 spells CASSLGGTTGVEQYF. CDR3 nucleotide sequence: TGTGCCAGCAGCTTAGGGGGCACCACAGGGGTAGAGCAGTACTTC.

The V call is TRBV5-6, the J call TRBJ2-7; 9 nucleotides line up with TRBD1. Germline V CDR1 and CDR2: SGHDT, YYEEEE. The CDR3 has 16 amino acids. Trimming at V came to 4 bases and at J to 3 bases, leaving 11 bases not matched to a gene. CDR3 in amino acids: CASSGARTGEDYEQYF. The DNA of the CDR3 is TGTGCCAGCAGCGGAGCCCGGACAGGGGAGGACTACGAGCAGTACTTC.

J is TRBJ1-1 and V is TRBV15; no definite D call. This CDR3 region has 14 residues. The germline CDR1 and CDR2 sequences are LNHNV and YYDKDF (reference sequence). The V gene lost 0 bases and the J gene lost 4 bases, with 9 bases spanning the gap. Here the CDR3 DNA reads TGTGCCACCAGCAGAGATGTAATGAGCACTGAAGCTTTCTTT. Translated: CATSRDVMSTEAFF.

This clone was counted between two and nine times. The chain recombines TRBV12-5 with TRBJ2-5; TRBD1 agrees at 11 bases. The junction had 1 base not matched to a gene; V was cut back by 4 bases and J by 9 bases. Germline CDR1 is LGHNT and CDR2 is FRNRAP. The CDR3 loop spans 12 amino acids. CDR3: CASGWGQGAQYF. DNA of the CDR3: TGTGCTAGTGGTTGGGGACAGGGGGCCCAGTACTTC.

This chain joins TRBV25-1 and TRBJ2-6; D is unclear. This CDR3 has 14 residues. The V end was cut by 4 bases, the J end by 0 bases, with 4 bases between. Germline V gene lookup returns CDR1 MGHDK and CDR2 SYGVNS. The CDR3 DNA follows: TGTGCCAGCAGTGCCAGCTCTGGGGCCAACGTCCTGACTTTC. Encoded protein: CASSASSGANVLTF.

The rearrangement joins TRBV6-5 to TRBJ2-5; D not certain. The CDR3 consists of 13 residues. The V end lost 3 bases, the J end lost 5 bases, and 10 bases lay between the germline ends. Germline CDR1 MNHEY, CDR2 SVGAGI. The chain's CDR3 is CASSYGVVETQYF. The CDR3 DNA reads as TGTGCCAGCAGTTATGGGGTAGTGGAGACCCAGTACTTC.